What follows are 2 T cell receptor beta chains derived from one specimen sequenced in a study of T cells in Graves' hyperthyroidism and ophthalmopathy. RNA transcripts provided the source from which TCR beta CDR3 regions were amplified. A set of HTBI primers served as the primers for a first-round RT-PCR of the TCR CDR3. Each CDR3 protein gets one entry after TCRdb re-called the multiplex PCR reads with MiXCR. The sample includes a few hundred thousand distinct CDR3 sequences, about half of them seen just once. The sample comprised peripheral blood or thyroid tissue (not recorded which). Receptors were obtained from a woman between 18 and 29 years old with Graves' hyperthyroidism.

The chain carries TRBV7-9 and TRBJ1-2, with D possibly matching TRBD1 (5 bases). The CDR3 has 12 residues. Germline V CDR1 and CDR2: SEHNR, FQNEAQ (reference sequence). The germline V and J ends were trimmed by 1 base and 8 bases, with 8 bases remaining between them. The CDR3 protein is CASSLGTSGYTF. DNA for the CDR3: TGTGCCAGCAGCTTAGGGACATCCGGCTACACCTTC.

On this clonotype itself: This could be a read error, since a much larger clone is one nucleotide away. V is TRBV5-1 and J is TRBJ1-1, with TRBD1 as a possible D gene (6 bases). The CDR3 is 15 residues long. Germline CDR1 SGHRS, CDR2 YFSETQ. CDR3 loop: CASSLAWGHFTEASF. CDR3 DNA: TGCGCCAGCAGCTTGGCTTGGGGGCATTTCACTGAAGCTTCCTTT.